This TCR beta chain was documented in a study of cytomegalovirus exposure and HLA in healthy donors. Study summary: Unique TCR beta sequences numbering around 110 million came from 150 million to 200 million T cells in an earlier analysis.

Germline V gene data show CDR1 as ENHRY and CDR2 as SYGVKD. The CDR3 sequence is 15 residues long. Germline trimming cut 0 bases from V and 7 bases from J; bases unmatched to any gene: 5. Researchers ran the PCR with 60 Vbeta and 13 Jbeta primers. Original handling: An analysis performed later counted 70 million to 90 million unique TCR beta chains (roughly 11 million of them shared). The data were produced by immunoSEQ multiplex PCR, yet TCRdb's version contains in-frame clones alone and is incomplete. V and J calls and clone size are those listed in that table; D and trimming were worked out from the DNA. The repertoire holds roughly 130,000 clones, with roughly 77% as singletons. Notes on this clone: Its antigen remains unknown.

Notes on the study in general: There were some public TCRs occurring in many donors, but most TCR sequences were rare.

The chain is built from TRBV10-3 and TRBJ2-7; 11 nucleotides line up with TRBD2. The source material was PBMCs. This clonotype was sampled from a female donor in good health and CMV-seronegative. The CDR3 is CAISESSGRAGEQYF. The CDR3 region has the DNA TGTGCCATCAGTGAGTCTAGCGGGAGGGCTGGGGAGCAGTACTTC.